The 9 T cell receptor beta chains in this list originate from one sample, sequenced in a study of T cell repertoires in cytomegalovirus infection. Their recognized antigens are unknown. TCRdb used MiXCR to reprocess the reads, holding one entry per CDR3 protein. Altogether approximately 910,000 distinct CDR3 sequences are present, around 31% being singletons, with the ten largest covering 11% to 15%. Sequencing used cultured CD8+ T cells from PBMCs, obtained from culture after CMV antigen stimulation. The receptors come from a human donor in good health (CMV status not recorded). Some clones in this sample may be carry-over from other donors' samples.

The chain combines TRBV10-2 with TRBJ2-2; a weak D match, TRBD1 (6 bases). The germline V and J ends were trimmed by 6 bases and 5 bases, with 13 bases remaining between them. The CDR3 runs to 14 residues. The germline gives CDR1 WSHSY, CDR2 SAAADI. The CDR3 region is CASSPSGQTGELFF. As DNA, the CDR3 is TGCGCCAGCAGCCCTAGTGGACAGACCGGGGAGCTGTTTTTT.

This sequence joins TRBV19 and TRBJ1-5; D remains unclear. This CDR3 is built from 13 residues. CDR1 and CDR2 from the germline V gene are LNHDA and SQIVND (reference sequence). Trimming removed 8 bases at V and 4 bases at J, with 12 bases between. CDR3 sequence: CASSDSANQPQHF. Here the CDR3 DNA reads TGTGCCAGTTCTGATTCGGCAAATCAGCCCCAGCATTTT.

This clonotype was counted at least ten times. The chain links TRBV7-9 to TRBJ2-3; 8 bases line up with TRBD2. After removal of 4 bases from V and 4 bases from J, the junction contained 19 bases not matched to a gene. The CDR3 is 19 amino acids. Germline V gives CDR1 SEHNR, CDR2 FQNEAQ (reference sequence). The CDR3 spells CASSSTTSREGNVPDTQYF. In nucleotides, the CDR3 is TGTGCCAGCAGCTCAACCACCTCACGGGAGGGTAACGTCCCAGATACGCAGTATTTT.

This chain uses TRBV12-3 or TRBV12-4 with TRBJ1-5; maybe TRBD1 (6 bases). Between the trimmed V and J ends, which lost 6 bases and 1 base, there was a span of 13 bases. The CDR3 extends over 15 amino acids. The CDR3 sequence: CASRSGVASNQPQHF. The CDR3 DNA reads as TGTGCCAGCAGGTCAGGGGTTGCGAGCAATCAGCCCCAGCATTTT.

The rearrangement uses TRBV4-1 and TRBJ2-5, with 8 bases identical to TRBD1. After removal of 2 bases from V and 4 bases from J, the junction contained 9 bases not matched to a gene. The CDR3 loop spans 16 amino acids. Germline CDR1 and CDR2: MGHRA and YSYEKL. The CDR3, as DNA: TGCGCCAGCAGCCAAAGGACAGGGAGGCCCGGAGAGACCCAGTACTTC. Translation: CASSQRTGRPGETQYF.

This clonotype was counted ten times or more. The V gene is TRBV27, the J gene TRBJ2-1; D remains unclear. Germline CDR1 reads MNHEY; CDR2 reads SMNVEV (reference sequence). V was shortened by 0 bases and J by 7 bases, with 7 bases between the two germline ends. The CDR3 extends over 13 amino acids. For the CDR3, the DNA is TGTGCCAGCAGTTTATCTGAGTGGAATGAGCAGTTCTTC. As protein: CASSLSEWNEQFF.

This rearrangement joins TRBV5-4 to TRBJ2-3, with TRBD1 matching over 8 bases. CDR3 length equals 14 residues. The V gene's germline CDR1 is SGHNT and CDR2 YYREEE (reference sequence). V lost 5 bases to trimming and J lost 2 bases; unmatched junction nucleotides: 4. CDR3 DNA: TGTGCCAGCAGATGGACAGGGTACACAGATACGCAGTATTTT. It yields the protein CASRWTGYTDTQYF.

The rearrangement uses TRBV28 and TRBJ2-2, with no clear D. The CDR3 covers 14 residues. The V and J ends lost 7 bases and 2 bases respectively, with 11 bases between them. Per the germline V gene, CDR1 is MDHEN and CDR2 is SYDVKM. The CDR3: CASILTPNTGELFF. CDR3 nucleotides: TGTGCCAGCATCCTGACACCTAACACCGGGGAGCTGTTTTTT.

This clonotype was counted a few times. V is TRBV6-2 or TRBV6-3 and J is TRBJ2-4; TRBD1 aligns across 8 bases. Germline V gives CDR1 MNHEY, CDR2 SVGEGT. Trimming took 5 bases from V and 1 from J; bases not matched to a gene: 10. The length of the CDR3 is 17 residues. In DNA form, the CDR3 reads TGTGCCAGCAGTACTGGGCAGGGGGCCATCGCCAAAAACATTCAGTACTTC. This translates into CASSTGQGAIAKNIQYF.